The clone carrying this TCR beta chain was picked up one time. Participant ages covered roughly 18 to 89 years across about 22 US areas. In assigning cohorts, the study relied on participant-reported clinical history. The data stem from a study of blood T cell repertoires in COVID-19. Study information: Samples came from the United States, Italy and Spain, spanning acute and convalescent COVID-19.

Generated by immunoSEQ multiplex PCR, the TCRdb table keeps only in-frame clones and is missing some. In the table there are about 200,000 clones, 82% of which are singletons. Germline lookup yields CDR1 SGHKS and CDR2 YYEKEE (reference sequence). The CDR3 spans 13 residues. Trimming cost V 4 bases and J 2 bases; bases outside gene matches: 2. This TCR came from a woman aged 60-75 years with acute COVID-19. Sequencing input: PBMCs or T cells enriched from blood (not recorded which). The chain joins TRBV5-5 to TRBJ2-5; 7 nucleotides agree with TRBD1. The DNA for the CDR3 is TGTGCCAGCAGCCCGGGACAGCAAGAGACCCAGTACTTC. Its translation: CASSPGQQETQYF.